This TCR beta chain was retrieved from a study of blood T cell repertoires in COVID-19. Turning to the study itself: The analysed material was cDNA or gDNA that came from T cells, B-cell-depleted T cells, or PBMCs.

Germline V gene lookup returns CDR1 MDHEN and CDR2 SYDVKM. Trimming removed 5 bases from V and 1 base from J; junction bases left unmatched: 5. The CDR3 has 15 amino acids. Method: immunoSEQ multiplex PCR; TCRdb's copy keeps in-frame clones and lacks some. The sample lists some 150,000 clones; around 83% were seen once. This chain joins TRBV28 and TRBJ2-7; 10 bases agree with TRBD1. The TCR sequence derives from a woman between 50 and 59 years old with acute or convalescent COVID-19. What was sequenced was peripheral blood. CDR3 residues: CASSPPGQGSYEQYF. The CDR3 DNA sequence: TGTGCCAGCAGTCCCCCGGGACAGGGGTCCTACGAGCAGTACTTC.